This T cell receptor beta chain was captured in a study of cytomegalovirus exposure and HLA in healthy donors. Overall study context: About 80 million unique TCRs, all from HLA-typed donors, were included in an early release of the data.

With respect to this clone: Its antigen is not known.

Study conclusions and caveats: Follow-up analysis found HLA locus-dependent TCR association rates, highest for DRB1 and lowest for HLA-C. TCR beta sequences numbering more than 15,000 were associated with HLA alleles at 0.05 false discovery rate in a later analysis.

Amplification used 60 Vbeta primers and 13 Jbeta primers. TCRdb's copy holds only in-frame clones and misses some; the assay was immunoSEQ multiplex PCR. The sample records under 150,000 clones, around 75% being singletons. Germline CDR1 MNHNS, CDR2 SASEGT. The CDR3 extends over 15 amino acids. Trimming removed 5 bases at V and 3 bases at J, with 14 bases between. The donors (healthy individuals) were bone marrow donors. Source material: PBMCs. The gene calls are TRBV6-1 and TRBJ1-5; D possibly corresponds to TRBD1 (6 bases). This TCR derives from a woman between 18 and 29 years old in good health and CMV-seronegative. CDR3 coding DNA: TGTGCCAGCAGTAGGACAGTAACCGTCAATCAGCCCCAGCATTTT. Translation: CASSRTVTVNQPQHF.